The rows below give T cell receptor beta chains drawn from one sample of a study of cytomegalovirus exposure and HLA in healthy donors. Assay: immunoSEQ multiplex PCR; the TCRdb copy retains only in-frame clones and omits some. The repertoire consists of 55,000 to 65,000 clones, with about 90% occurring once and the leading ten covering about 1.4%. The sample consisted of PBMCs. These TCRs come from a man aged 25-40 years in good health and CMV-seropositive. CDR3s include the opening cysteine and the closing phenylalanine or tryptophan. Fields, in order: V gene, D gene, clone size, J gene, CDR3 protein, CDR3 DNA. The D gene is left open where the match is weak. Some rows have no size entry. The others give once, few or many, or a class for an expanded clone.

>TRBV7-6|-|-|TRBJ2-1
CASSSVGESSYNEQFF
TGTGCCAGCAGCTCCGTCGGGGAGAGCTCCTACAATGAGCAGTTCTTC
>TRBV7-3|TRBD2|-|TRBJ2-3
CASSWSGRATDTQYF
TGTGCCAGCAGCTGGAGCGGGAGGGCCACAGATACGCAGTATTTT
>TRBV19|-|-|TRBJ1-6
CASSIDGEDSPLHF
TGTGCCAGTAGTATAGACGGGGAGGATTCACCCCTCCACTTT
>TRBV9|-|-|TRBJ2-7
CASSVGQAYSYEQYF
TGTGCCAGCAGCGTAGGCCAGGCATACTCCTACGAGCAGTACTTC
>TRBV7-2|-|-|TRBJ2-1
CASSFERLEQFF
TGTGCCAGCAGCTTTGAAAGACTTGAGCAGTTCTTC
>TRBV4-1|-|once|TRBJ2-7
CASSPPRLSSYEQYF
TGCGCCAGCAGCCCTCCGAGACTCAGCTCCTACGAGCAGTACTTC
>TRBV4-3|-|once|TRBJ1-6
CASSQVAHPSSPLHF
TGCGCCAGCAGCCAAGTCGCCCATCCCAGTTCACCCCTCCACTTT
>TRBV6-5|-|-|TRBJ2-7
CASRRARDSAEYF
TGTGCCAGCAGACGCGCCAGGGACTCTGCGGAGTACTTC
>TRBV27|TRBD2|few|TRBJ2-7
CASRGTSGSYEQYF
TGTGCCAGCAGAGGGACTAGCGGCTCCTACGAGCAGTACTTC
>TRBV9|-|few|TRBJ2-1
CASSVGLSSSYNEQFF
TGTGCCAGCAGCGTAGGTCTCTCGAGCTCCTACAATGAGCAGTTCTTC
>TRBV19|-|-|TRBJ2-2
CASSVDRNTGELFF
TGTGCCAGTAGTGTCGACAGGAACACCGGGGAGCTGTTTTTT
>TRBV15|-|-|TRBJ1-5
CATSVKGVNQPQHF
TGTGCCACCAGCGTGAAGGGAGTCAATCAGCCCCAGCATTTT
>TRBV29-1|-|-|TRBJ2-1
CSVSGTVQFF
TGCAGCGTTTCCGGGACTGTACAGTTCTTC
>TRBV28|-|-|TRBJ2-7
CASSLPYSYEQYF
TGTGCCAGCAGTTTACCGTACAGCTACGAGCAGTACTTC
>TRBV5-3|TRBD1|once|TRBJ2-6
CARSVTGGLNVLTF
TGTGCCAGAAGCGTAACAGGGGGCCTAAACGTCCTGACTTTC
>TRBV29-1|TRBD2|once|TRBJ2-1
CSVEMGTRALDNEQFF
TGCAGCGTTGAAATGGGGACTAGGGCTCTAGACAATGAGCAGTTCTTC
>TRBV5-4|TRBD2|once|TRBJ2-2
CASSSPGLAGGGNTGELFF
TGTGCCAGCAGCTCCCCCGGACTAGCGGGAGGGGGAAACACCGGGGAGCTGTTTTTT
>TRBV5-1|-|-|TRBJ2-3
CASSLVGDPTDTQYF
TGCGCCAGCAGCTTGGTCGGGGATCCCACAGATACGCAGTATTTT
>TRBV9|-|-|TRBJ1-2
CASSVGLQFYGYTF
TGTGCCAGCAGCGTAGGTCTGCAGTTCTATGGCTACACCTTC
>TRBV7-9|-|-|TRBJ2-5
CASSLGGGQGETQYF
TGTGCCAGCAGCTTAGGGGGCGGTCAGGGAGAGACCCAGTACTTC
>TRBV11-2|-|-|TRBJ1-4
CASSFRSRQGRVKLFF
TGTGCCAGCAGCTTTAGGTCGAGGCAGGGAAGAGTTAAACTGTTTTTT
>TRBV27|-|few|TRBJ1-5
CASSSQGHQPQHF
TGTGCCAGCAGCTCTCAGGGCCATCAGCCCCAGCATTTT
>TRBV13|TRBD2|-|TRBJ2-2
CASSLALAGTTGELFF
TGTGCCAGCAGCTTAGCACTAGCGGGGACCACCGGGGAGCTGTTTTTT
>TRBV9|TRBD1|once|TRBJ2-3
CASSVGGQGNTQYF
TGTGCCAGCAGCGTAGGGGGACAGGGAAATACGCAGTATTTT
>TRBV30|TRBD2|-|TRBJ2-1
CAWGSIAGLDNEQFF
TGTGCCTGGGGATCAATAGCGGGACTTGACAATGAGCAGTTCTTC
>TRBV4-1|-|-|TRBJ1-4
CASSQAPSEKLFF
TGCGCCAGCAGCCAAGCCCCTTCGGAAAAACTGTTTTTT
>TRBV7-9|TRBD1|once|TRBJ2-2
CASRLTGTGGGTGELFF
TGTGCCAGCAGGCTAACCGGGACAGGGGGTGGCACCGGGGAGCTGTTTTTT
>TRBV7-6|-|-|TRBJ2-3
CASSSYSTDTQYF
TGTGCCAGCAGCTCCTACAGCACAGATACGCAGTATTTT
>TRBV4-2|TRBD2|-|TRBJ2-7
CASSHSGTSFSYEQYF
TGTGCCAGCAGCCATTCCGGGACTAGCTTCTCCTACGAGCAGTACTTC
>TRBV5-1|TRBD1|-|TRBJ2-1
CASSLAGTGGNEQFF
TGCGCCAGCAGCTTGGCGGGGACAGGGGGGAATGAGCAGTTCTTC
>TRBV25-1|TRBD1|-|TRBJ2-1
CASHRDREGNEQFF
TGTGCCAGTCACCGGGACAGGGAGGGCAATGAGCAGTTCTTC
>TRBV15|-|-|TRBJ2-2
CATSRDVGGTGELFF
TGTGCCACCAGCAGAGATGTAGGGGGCACCGGGGAGCTGTTTTTT
>TRBV4-1|TRBD1|once|TRBJ2-3
CASSQAPPGQGFTDTQYF
TGCGCCAGCAGCCAAGCCCCACCGGGACAGGGGTTCACAGATACGCAGTATTTT
>TRBV28|-|-|TRBJ2-5
CASSFRRKIDRPGTETQYF
TGTGCCAGCAGTTTCCGCCGAAAAATAGACAGGCCCGGTACAGAGACCCAGTACTTC
>TRBV10-3|-|-|TRBJ1-5
CAISESIGQGPDLHF
TGTGCCATCAGTGAGTCGATCGGTCAGGGCCCCGATTTACATTTT
>TRBV19|TRBD2|-|TRBJ2-1
CASGGGFYNEQFF
TGTGCCAGTGGGGGGGGTTTCTACAATGAGCAGTTCTTC
>TRBV27|-|-|TRBJ1-2
CASSLSPREGYGYTF
TGTGCCAGCAGTTTATCGCCCAGGGAGGGCTATGGCTACACCTTC
>TRBV18|TRBD2|-|TRBJ2-1
CASSPPGTSGFNEQFF
TGTGCCAGCTCACCACCTGGGACTAGCGGATTCAATGAGCAGTTCTTC
>TRBV6-5|-|-|TRBJ1-1
CASSPSPGWNTEAFF
TGTGCCAGCAGTCCCTCCCCGGGTTGGAACACTGAAGCTTTCTTT
>TRBV7-3|-|-|TRBJ1-1
CASSSGQNTEAFF
TGTGCCAGCAGCTCGGGACAGAACACTGAAGCTTTCTTT
>TRBV7-9|TRBD2|-|TRBJ2-1
CASSPRGTSGGYSYNEQFF
TGTGCCAGCAGCCCCCGAGGAACTAGCGGGGGTTACTCCTACAATGAGCAGTTCTTC
>TRBV15|-|-|TRBJ2-3
CATRGLTVPDTQYF
TGTGCCACCCGTGGACTAACCGTCCCAGATACGCAGTATTTT
>TRBV7-9|-|-|TRBJ1-5
CSSSYQGNQPQHF
TGTTCCAGCAGCTATCAGGGTAATCAGCCCCAGCATTTT
>TRBV2|TRBD2|-|TRBJ2-7
CASSLQAGPYEQYF
TGTGCCAGCAGTTTACAAGCGGGACCATACGAGCAGTACTTC
>TRBV18|TRBD1|-|TRBJ2-7
CASSPRDSSSSYEQYF
TGTGCCAGCTCACCACGGGACAGTTCGAGCTCCTACGAGCAGTACTTC
>TRBV28|-|-|TRBJ2-7
CASSLLGYEQYF
TGTGCCAGCAGTTTGCTCGGTTACGAGCAGTACTTC
>TRBV6-4|TRBD2|-|TRBJ2-2
CASSFTRTSGNTGELFF
TGTGCCAGCAGTTTTACTCGGACTAGCGGAAACACCGGGGAGCTGTTTTTT
>TRBV9|TRBD1|-|TRBJ2-6
CASSFPSGQGASGANVLTF
TGTGCCAGCAGCTTCCCTTCGGGACAGGGGGCGTCTGGGGCCAACGTCCTGACTTTC
>TRBV21-1|-|-|TRBJ2-3
CASSKAGGETDTQYF
TGTGCCAGCAGCAAAGCGGGGGGGGAGACAGATACGCAGTATTTT
>TRBV6-5|-|-|TRBJ1-1
CASSPQATEAFF
TGTGCCAGCAGTCCACAGGCCACTGAAGCTTTCTTT
>TRBV7-9|TRBD1|-|TRBJ2-5
CASSLGTGLRLEETQYF
TGTGCCAGCAGCTTAGGGACAGGCCTCCGTTTGGAAGAGACCCAGTACTTC
>TRBV9|TRBD1|-|TRBJ1-1
CASSVETGVTEAFF
TGTGCCAGCAGCGTAGAAACAGGGGTAACTGAAGCTTTCTTT
>TRBV29-1|TRBD1|-|TRBJ2-7
CSVSPRDRAYEQYF
TGCAGCGTATCTCCTCGGGACAGGGCCTACGAGCAGTACTTC
>TRBV19|TRBD1|once|TRBJ1-1
CASQDRGKNTGAFF
TGTGCCAGTCAGGACAGGGGCAAGAACACTGGAGCTTTCTTT